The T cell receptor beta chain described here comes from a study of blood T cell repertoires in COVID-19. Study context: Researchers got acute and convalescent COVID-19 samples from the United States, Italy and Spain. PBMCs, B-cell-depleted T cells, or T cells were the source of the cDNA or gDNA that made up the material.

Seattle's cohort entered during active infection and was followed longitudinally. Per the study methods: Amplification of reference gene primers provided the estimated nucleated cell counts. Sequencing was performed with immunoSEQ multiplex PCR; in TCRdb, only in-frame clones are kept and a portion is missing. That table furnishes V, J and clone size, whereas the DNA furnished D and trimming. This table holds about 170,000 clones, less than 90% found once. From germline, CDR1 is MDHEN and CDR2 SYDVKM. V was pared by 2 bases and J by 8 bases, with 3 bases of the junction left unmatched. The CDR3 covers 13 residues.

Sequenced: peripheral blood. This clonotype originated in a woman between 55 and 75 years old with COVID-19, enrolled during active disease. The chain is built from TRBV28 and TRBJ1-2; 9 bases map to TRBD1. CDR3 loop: CASSLGTGSGYTF. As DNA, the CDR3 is TGTGCCAGCAGTTTAGGGACAGGGAGCGGCTACACCTTC.